Listed here are 18 T cell receptor beta chains from one sample, sequenced in a study of read filtering for tumor transcriptome and immune sequencing (dated by TCRdb to 2020 to 2021). The run used an Illumina HiSeq 4000. TCR libraries were constructed from roughly 380 ng RNA using the Immunoverse kit, and molecular barcoded adaptors covering alpha/delta and beta/gamma chains were employed. TCRdb's own reprocessing of the public reads used fastp at Q25 and MiXCR and kept productive beta chains. CDR3 protein sequences are deduplicated, and each keeps its most common genes and DNA. This sample lists about 47,000 distinct CDR3 sequences; roughly 12% were detected once. Together, the top ten hold approximately 15% of the sample. Sequenced sample: a population of CD138-negative cells sorted from bone marrow. According to the study, the label for this sample's cell subset or site signals: bone marrow mononuclear cells depleted of CD138+ plasma/myeloma cells by negative magnetic selection. The receptor set was obtained from a donor aged 40 or older with multiple myeloma.

This clonotype was recorded many times. V and J are TRBV7-9 and TRBJ1-1, with TRBD1 matching over 9 bases. Germline CDR1 and CDR2: SEHNR and FQNEAQ (reference sequence). CDR3 size: 15 residues. Losses at the gene ends were 0 bases for V and 7 bases for J; bases not matched to a gene: 6. CDR3 residues: CASSLAYGQGFEAFF. DNA of the CDR3: TGTGCCAGCAGCTTAGCGTACGGACAGGGGTTTGAAGCTTTCTTT.

This clonotype was picked up a small number of times. One base away lies a much larger clone, so this may be a sequencing read error. The chain is built from TRBV4-2 and TRBJ2-1, with TRBD1 identical over 9 bases. CDR1 is LGHNA, CDR2 YNFKEQ, per germline. The CDR3 loop spans 17 amino acids. The CDR3 region has the DNA TGTGCCAGCAGCCAGGGCAGGGACAGGGCGCCCTACAATGAGCAGTCCTTC. Translating gives CASSQGRDRAPYNEQSF.

This clonotype was recorded many times. The CDR3 sequence: CASSLEQGAVQPQHF. The CDR3 coding sequence is TGTGCCAGCAGCTTGGAACAGGGGGCTGTTCAGCCCCAGCATTTT. The chain combines TRBV11-2 with TRBJ1-5; 9 bases map to TRBD1. Trimming took 3 bases from V and 6 from J; bases not matched to a gene: 6. Germline V gene data show CDR1 as SGHAT and CDR2 as FQNNGV. The CDR3 runs 15 residues. Supplemented by reference TRBV11-2 and TRBJ1-5, the full variable domain reads EAGVAQSPRYKIIEKRQSVAFWCNPISGHATLYWYQQILGQGPKLLIQFQNNGVVDDSQLPKDRFSAERLKGVDSTLKIQPAKLEDSAVYLCASSLEQGAVQPQHFGDGTRLSIL.

Concerning this clonotype: With a much larger clone just one base away, this may be a read error. This sequence joins TRBV20-1 and TRBJ2-1, with D possibly being TRBD2 (5 bases). Germline V gene data show CDR1 as DFQATT and CDR2 as SNEGSKA (reference sequence). The CDR3 covers 14 residues. V was shortened by 4 bases and J by 6 bases, with 16 bases between the two germline ends. The CDR3 loop is CSATPRSAANEQFF. DNA for the CDR3: TGCAGTGCTACACCCCGCTCAGCGGCCAATGAGCAGTTCTTC.

V gene TRBV9 combines with J gene TRBJ2-3; 8 bases agree with TRBD2. V gave up 0 bases and J gave up 1 base; unmatched junction bases: 10. This CDR3 has 18 residues. The germline CDR1 and CDR2 sequences are SGDLS and YYNGEE. In DNA, the CDR3 is TGTGCCAGCAGCGTAGCTACGAGGGTAGCGGGGCGCACAGATACGCAGTATTTT. It is translated as CASSVATRVAGRTDTQYF. The full variable domain, rest sourced from reference TRBV9 and TRBJ2-3, is DSGVTQTPKHLITATGQRVTLRCSPRSGDLSVYWYQQSLDQGLQFLIQYYNGEERAKGNILERFSAQQFPDLHSELNLSSLELGDSALYFCASSVATRVAGRTDTQYFGPGTRLTVL.

With respect to this clonotype: The junction departs from the called germline gene at one end, perhaps through a read error. This chain connects TRBV18 to TRBJ2-5; 8 nucleotides align to TRBD2. The CDR3 runs to 15 residues. CDR1 and CDR2 (germline): KGHSH, LQKENI. Written as DNA, the CDR3 is TGTGCCAGCTCACCATTTCAGCGGGAGAAAGAGACCCAGTCCTTC. This translates into CASSPFQREKETQSF.

This clonotype was counted ten times or more. The chain uses TRBV27 and TRBJ1-6; 7 nucleotides align to TRBD1. CDR1 and CDR2 from the germline V gene are MNHEY and SMNVEV (reference sequence). The CDR3 contains 16 residues. Losses at the gene ends were 5 bases for V and 7 bases for J; bases not matched to a gene: 11. The CDR3 here is CASSNYRQGMNSPLHF. In DNA, the CDR3 is TGTGCCAGCAGTAACTACCGACAGGGAATGAATTCACCCCTCCACTTT.

This clonotype was seen ten or more times. The chain is built from TRBV7-2 and TRBJ1-5; D remains unclear. There are 15 residues in the CDR3. V gave up 1 base and J gave up 4 bases, with 11 bases separating them. Germline V CDR1 and CDR2: SGHTA, FQGNSA. CDR3 in DNA: TGTGCCAGCAGCTTAGACGCCGGAGGGAATCAGCCCCAGCATTTT. Its protein is CASSLDAGGNQPQHF. The variable domain in full, with the rest retrieved from reference TRBV7-2 and TRBJ1-5, is GAGVSQSPSNKVTEKGKDVELRCDPISGHTALYWYRQSLGQGLEFLIYFQGNSAPDKSGLPSDRFSAERTGGSVSTLTIQRTQQEDSAVYLCASSLDAGGNQPQHFGDGTRLSIL.

This clonotype was seen repeatedly, ten times or more. The genes are TRBV7-9 and TRBJ2-3; D may be TRBD1 (5 bases). Trimming pared 5 bases from V and 4 bases from J, leaving 13 bases between. CDR3 length equals 14 residues. Looked up from germline, CDR1 is SEHNR and CDR2 is FQNEAQ (reference sequence). The CDR3 region is CASSHSTRADTQYF. DNA of the CDR3: TGTGCCAGCAGCCACTCGACCAGGGCAGATACGCAGTATTTT.

This clonotype was seen repeatedly, ten times or more. This chain joins TRBV10-3 and TRBJ2-7; TRBD2 matches at 9 bases. The CDR3 totals 15 residues. Looked up from germline, CDR1 is ENHRY and CDR2 is SYGVKD. V dropped 3 bases and J dropped 1; count of bases not matched to a gene: 4. CDR3 in amino acids: CAISDSTSGSYEQYF. The CDR3 bases are TGTGCCATCAGTGACTCGACTAGCGGTTCCTACGAGCAGTACTTC.

With regard to this clonotype: A clone one base away is much larger, so this may be a read error. The chain joins TRBV7-8 to TRBJ2-6, with D maybe TRBD1 (5 bases). The CDR3 contains 16 residues. In germline, CDR1 is SGHVS, CDR2 FQNEAQ. In nucleotides, the CDR3 is TGTGCCAGCAGCGTAGGGTTGGGCTCTGGGGCCAACGCCCTGACTTTC. This gives the protein CASSVGLGSGANALTF. Full variable domain (remainder filled in from reference TRBV7-8 and TRBJ2-6): GAGVSQSPRYKVAKRGQDVALRCDPISGHVSLFWYQQALGQGPEFLTYFQNEAQLDKSGLPSDRFFAERPEGSVSTLKIQRTQQEDSAVYLCASSVGLGSGANALTFGAGSRLTVL.

This clonotype was found many times. V usage is TRBV20-1 and J usage is TRBJ2-3, with TRBD2 matching over 11 bases. This CDR3 is built from 16 residues. V was clipped by 0 bases and J by 7 bases; unmatched bases: 9. In germline, CDR1 is DFQATT, CDR2 SNEGSKA (reference sequence). As DNA, the CDR3 is TGCAGTGCTAGAGAAGGAACTAGCGGGAGTGTGTATACGCAGTATTTT. Translated, it gives CSAREGTSGSVYTQYF.

This clonotype was seen at least ten times. The chain links TRBV6-5 to TRBJ2-3, with D hard to call. V was pared by 6 bases and J by 0 bases, with 7 bases between. The CDR3 contains 13 residues. Looked up from germline, CDR1 is MNHEY and CDR2 is SVGAGI. As DNA, the CDR3 is TGTGCCAGCAGAGTCACAAGCACAGATACGCAGTATTTT. This gives the protein CASRVTSTDTQYF.

Many counts were recorded for this clonotype. The chain carries TRBV25-1 and TRBJ2-2; 8 bases are a match to TRBD2. This CDR3 contains 16 residues. Germline lookup yields CDR1 MGHDK and CDR2 SYGVNS. The junction had 9 bases not matched to a gene; V was cut back by 5 bases and J by 4 bases. CDR3 amino acids: CASSPRGTRITGELFF. CDR3 nucleotide sequence: TGTGCCAGCAGTCCTCGAGGGACTAGGATCACCGGGGAGCTGTTTTTT.

In the case of this clonotype: This may be a read error: a much more frequent sequence differs by one nucleotide. This chain joins TRBV11-1 and TRBJ2-1, with TRBD1 matching 9 bases. There are 15 residues in the CDR3. Germline lookup yields CDR1 SGHAT and CDR2 FQDESV (reference sequence). The CDR3 region is CASSLGQGIYNKQFF. The DNA of the CDR3 is TGTGCCAGCAGCCTAGGACAGGGGATTTACAATAAGCAGTTCTTC.

This clonotype was seen many times. The V call is TRBV12-3 or TRBV12-4, the J call TRBJ2-2; D might be TRBD1 (5 bases). The CDR3 spans 13 residues. V was trimmed by 3 bases and J by 6 bases, leaving 8 bases between them. In nucleotides, the CDR3 is TGTGCCAGCAGTTTCCAGGGTGCCGGGGAGCTGTTTTTT. It codes for CASSFQGAGELFF.

This clonotype was observed many times. The J gene is TRBJ2-2, the V gene TRBV3-1; TRBD2 matches 11 bases. Germline-derived CDR1 and CDR2 are LGHDT and YNNKEL (reference sequence). This CDR3 spans 18 amino acids. Germline trimming cut 1 base from V and 3 bases from J; bases unmatched to any gene: 7. CDR3 coding DNA: TGTGCCAGCAGCCAAGTGTTTAGCGGGAGGGCCGACACCGGGGAGCTGTTTTTT. Amino acid sequence: CASSQVFSGRADTGELFF.

This clonotype was counted many times. This rearrangement joins TRBV7-9 to TRBJ1-2; D is perhaps TRBD1 (6 bases). The CDR3 totals 13 residues. In germline, CDR1 is SEHNR, CDR2 FQNEAQ (reference sequence). Trimming shortened V by 5 bases and J by 6 bases, and 13 bases separated the two germline ends. CDR3 in amino acids: CASSPRGGDGYTF. CDR3 DNA sequence: TGTGCCAGCAGCCCCCGGGGGGGCGATGGCTACACCTTC.